Below, 11 T cell receptor beta chains from the same sample are listed, as sequenced in a study of CD8+ T cells in alopecia areata. Isolated RNA was reverse transcribed into cDNA used as the sequencing template. TCRdb keeps only in-frame clones here, not all; method: immunoSEQ multiplex PCR. This sample yields 120,000 to 150,000 clones, of which around 87% are seen a single time; roughly 16% belongs to the top ten. This sample comprised CD8+ T cells sorted from blood, obtained at week 0. The receptors were gathered from a human donor with alopecia areata.

The V gene is TRBV30, the J gene TRBJ1-5, with D uncertain. From germline, CDR1 is GTSNPN and CDR2 SVGIG (reference sequence). Trimming removed 0 bases at V and 6 bases at J, with 12 bases between. The CDR3 consists of 14 residues. Here the CDR3 DNA reads TGTGCCTGGAGTGTTCGGGGAGGGAGTCAGCCCCAGCATTTT. Protein sequence: CAWSVRGGSQPQHF.

This clone appeared a single time. The CDR3 loop reads CALHMRASQYTYNEQFF. CDR3 in DNA: TGTGCCCTGCATATGAGGGCTAGCCAATACACCTACAATGAGCAGTTCTTC. The V and J genes are TRBV7-9 and TRBJ2-1, with TRBD2 as a possible D gene (5 bases). The CDR3 loop spans 17 amino acids. The V end was cut by 11 bases, the J end by 2 bases, with 25 bases between. Germline lookup yields CDR1 SEHNR and CDR2 FQNEAQ (reference sequence).

The V call is TRBV13, the J call TRBJ2-7; weak D call: TRBD1 (6 bases). The germline V and J ends were trimmed by 4 bases and 7 bases, with 20 bases remaining between them. Germline V gene data show CDR1 as PRHDT and CDR2 as FYEKMQ (reference sequence). The CDR3 contains 15 residues. CDR3 protein: CASSWVKETGEEQYF. Written as DNA, the CDR3 is TGTGCCAGCAGCTGGGTAAAGGAGACAGGCGAAGAGCAGTACTTC.

This chain links TRBV25-1 with TRBJ1-5; D unclear. Germline lookup yields CDR1 MGHDK and CDR2 SYGVNS. The V and J ends lost 1 base and 0 bases respectively, with 4 bases between them. The CDR3 runs to 14 residues. The CDR3 reads CASSELTSNQPQHF. DNA for the CDR3: TGTGCCAGCAGTGAATTAACTAGCAATCAGCCCCAGCATTTT.

The chain joins TRBV30 to TRBJ1-2; D remains ambiguous. V dropped 2 bases and J dropped 2 bases, with 6 bases sitting between them. Germline CDR1 reads GTSNPN; CDR2 reads SVGIG (reference sequence). The length of the CDR3 is 12 residues. CDR3 sequence (DNA): TGTGCCTGGAGTAACACGAACTATGGCTACACCTTC. Translating gives CAWSNTNYGYTF.

The chain couples TRBV27 to TRBJ1-5; D perhaps matches TRBD1 (6 bases). Trimming stripped 7 bases from V and 7 bases from J, with 11 bases between. The CDR3 has 12 residues. The V gene's germline CDR1 is MNHEY and CDR2 SMNVEV (reference sequence). The CDR3 coding sequence is TGTGCCAGCACCAGAAGGGGGCAGCCCCAGCATTTT. This sequence encodes CASTRRGQPQHF.

This chain joins TRBV27 and TRBJ1-2, with a possible D match to TRBD1 (6 bases). V gave up 7 bases and J gave up 1 base, with 16 bases separating them. CDR3 length equals 15 residues. Germline CDR1 is MNHEY and CDR2 is SMNVEV (reference sequence). CDR3 residues: CASTPAGHYNYGYTF. The CDR3 nucleotides are TGTGCCAGCACCCCAGCGGGACACTATAACTATGGCTACACCTTC.

Only a few counts were recorded for this clone. CDR3 loop: CASSLKLGLSGGYTQYF. The CDR3 DNA follows: TGTGCCAGCAGCTTAAAGCTGGGGTTGAGCGGGGGCTATACGCAGTATTTT. The chain uses TRBV7-2 and TRBJ2-3, with 8 nucleotides matching TRBD2. V trimming: 2 bases; J trimming: 7 bases; junction bases outside the gene matches: 14. This CDR3 has 17 residues. Germline V CDR1 and CDR2: SGHTA, FQGNSA.

This clone was detected once. This CDR3 is CASSLSGSSYNEQFF. In nucleotides, the CDR3 is TGTGCCAGCAGTTTATCCGGGAGCTCCTACAATGAGCAGTTCTTC. This chain joins TRBV27 and TRBJ2-1, with TRBD2 as a possible D gene (6 bases). CDR1 MNHEY and CDR2 SMNVEV come from the germline V gene (reference sequence). V lost 0 bases, J lost 0 bases, and 6 bases lay in between. This CDR3 contains 15 residues.

V usage is TRBV6-6 and J usage is TRBJ2-3; 9 bases fit TRBD2. Germline V gives CDR1 MNHNY, CDR2 SVGAGI (reference sequence). V lost 11 bases to trimming and J lost 2 bases; unmatched junction nucleotides: 8. The CDR3 sequence is 14 residues long. Written as DNA, the CDR3 is TGTGCCTCTTTTGCGGGGGGGCTCACAGATACGCAGTATTTT. Encoded protein: CASFAGGLTDTQYF.

This clone was seen only once. V gene TRBV6-1 combines with J gene TRBJ1-5; D is possibly TRBD1 (5 bases). Germline values: CDR1 MNHNS, CDR2 SASEGT. This CDR3 comprises 18 residues. Trimming cost V 4 bases and J 2 bases, with 21 bases left between them. CDR3 in DNA: TGTGCCAGCAGTGTAGGAGGGCAGGACACGATAGGCAATCAGCCCCAGCATTTT. It specifies CASSVGGQDTIGNQPQHF.